This is a list of T cell receptor beta chains from one sample in a study of siplizumab effects on memory and regulatory T cells. The assay was immunoSEQ multiplex PCR, and TCRdb's table has in-frame clones only and misses some. The data show about 100,000 clones, with more than 85% seen just once and 0.15% held by the top ten. Sequenced material: CD4+ T cells sorted from blood. Source of these receptors: a human donor in good health. The CDR3 runs from the conserved cysteine through the conserved F or W. Each record gives: D gene, V gene, clone size, J gene, CDR3 protein, CDR3 DNA. The D gene is left open where the match is weak. Some rows have no size entry. The others give once, few or many, or a class for an expanded clone.

D gene: TRBD2
V gene: TRBV2
clone size: few
J gene: TRBJ2-3
CDR3 protein: CASSASAGGGDTQYF
CDR3 DNA: TGTGCCAGCAGTGCATCGGCGGGGGGCGGTGATACGCAGTATTTT

D gene: TRBD1
V gene: TRBV5-1
clone size: NA
J gene: TRBJ1-2
CDR3 protein: CASSIRGTGGGDGYTF
CDR3 DNA: TGCGCCAGCAGCATCCGCGGAACAGGGGGCGGGGATGGCTACACCTTC

D gene: NA
V gene: TRBV28
clone size: NA
J gene: TRBJ1-5
CDR3 protein: CASRSQYTQHF
CDR3 DNA: TGTGCCAGCAGATCCCAGTACACCCAGCATTTT

D gene: NA
V gene: TRBV30
clone size: NA
J gene: TRBJ2-2
CDR3 protein: CAWMGAPGELFF
CDR3 DNA: TGTGCCTGGATGGGAGCGCCCGGGGAGCTGTTTTTT

D gene: TRBD2
V gene: TRBV7-2
clone size: once
J gene: TRBJ2-5
CDR3 protein: CATHSGGRRETQYF
CDR3 DNA: TGTGCCACACATTCGGGGGGGCGGCGAGAGACCCAGTACTTC

D gene: TRBD1
V gene: TRBV19
clone size: NA
J gene: TRBJ1-5
CDR3 protein: CASCRQGRPQHF
CDR3 DNA: TGTGCCAGTTGCCGACAGGGGAGGCCCCAGCATTTT

D gene: NA
V gene: TRBV18
clone size: NA
J gene: TRBJ1-2
CDR3 protein: CASSPQGVGGEGYGYTF
CDR3 DNA: TGTGCCAGCTCACCACAAGGTGTCGGAGGGGAAGGCTATGGCTACACCTTC

D gene: NA
V gene: TRBV28
clone size: NA
J gene: TRBJ1-4
CDR3 protein: CASRRAPNEKLFF
CDR3 DNA: TGTGCCAGCAGGCGGGCTCCTAATGAAAAACTGTTTTTT

D gene: TRBD2
V gene: TRBV5-6
clone size: NA
J gene: TRBJ2-3
CDR3 protein: CASSFPSGGPSTDTQYF
CDR3 DNA: TGTGCCAGCAGCTTTCCTAGCGGGGGACCAAGCACAGATACGCAGTATTTT

D gene: TRBD1
V gene: TRBV19
clone size: NA
J gene: TRBJ1-1
CDR3 protein: CASSIRQGAIGAFF
CDR3 DNA: TGTGCCAGTAGTATTCGACAGGGGGCGATTGGAGCTTTCTTT

D gene: NA
V gene: TRBV27
clone size: NA
J gene: TRBJ2-2
CDR3 protein: CASSLGERWGTGELFF
CDR3 DNA: TGTGCCAGCAGTTTGGGGGAACGTTGGGGGACCGGGGAGCTGTTTTTT

D gene: NA
V gene: TRBV6-5
clone size: NA
J gene: TRBJ2-2
CDR3 protein: CANTRGANTGELFF
CDR3 DNA: TGTGCCAACACCCGAGGGGCGAACACCGGGGAGCTGTTTTTT

D gene: NA
V gene: TRBV19
clone size: NA
J gene: TRBJ1-1
CDR3 protein: CASSTQGGANTEAFF
CDR3 DNA: TGTGCCAGTAGTACCCAGGGTGGGGCGAACACTGAAGCTTTCTTT

D gene: NA
V gene: TRBV12-5
clone size: few
J gene: TRBJ1-2
CDR3 protein: CASGLPPQEHGYTF
CDR3 DNA: TGTGCTAGTGGTTTGCCCCCTCAGGAGCATGGCTACACCTTC

D gene: TRBD2
V gene: TRBV6-5
clone size: NA
J gene: TRBJ2-3
CDR3 protein: CASSYERGRTDTQYF
CDR3 DNA: TGTGCCAGCAGTTACGAGCGGGGGAGGACAGATACGCAGTATTTT

D gene: NA
V gene: TRBV19
clone size: few
J gene: TRBJ1-1
CDR3 protein: CASSIDKGGGRTEAFF
CDR3 DNA: TGTGCCAGTAGTATTGATAAGGGCGGAGGGAGAACTGAAGCTTTCTTT

D gene: NA
V gene: TRBV6-5
clone size: NA
J gene: TRBJ1-5
CDR3 protein: CASSRGQINQPQHF
CDR3 DNA: TGTGCCAGCAGCCGGGGCCAAATCAATCAGCCCCAGCATTTT

D gene: TRBD2
V gene: TRBV6-6
clone size: NA
J gene: TRBJ2-1
CDR3 protein: CASSISGGAYYNEQFF
CDR3 DNA: TGTGCCAGCAGCATTAGCGGGGGGGCTTACTACAATGAGCAGTTCTTC

D gene: NA
V gene: TRBV7-3
clone size: NA
J gene: TRBJ1-2
CDR3 protein: CASTRGANYGYTF
CDR3 DNA: TGTGCCAGCACCAGGGGAGCTAACTATGGCTACACCTTC

D gene: NA
V gene: TRBV21-1
clone size: NA
J gene: TRBJ1-3
CDR3 protein: CASPKPGTRSGNTIYF
CDR3 DNA: TGTGCCAGCCCTAAACCGGGGACCCGATCTGGAAACACCATATATTTT

D gene: TRBD2
V gene: TRBV13
clone size: NA
J gene: TRBJ2-3
CDR3 protein: CASSLAGGRLDTQYF
CDR3 DNA: TGTGCCAGCAGCTTAGCCGGGGGGAGATTGGATACGCAGTATTTT

D gene: NA
V gene: TRBV27
clone size: NA
J gene: TRBJ1-5
CDR3 protein: CASSESNQPQHF
CDR3 DNA: TGTGCCAGCAGCGAAAGCAATCAGCCCCAGCATTTT

D gene: NA
V gene: TRBV9
clone size: NA
J gene: TRBJ2-2
CDR3 protein: CASSQQSLAKGELFF
CDR3 DNA: TGTGCCAGCAGCCAACAGAGTCTAGCGAAAGGGGAGCTGTTTTTT

D gene: TRBD1
V gene: TRBV27
clone size: NA
J gene: TRBJ1-1
CDR3 protein: CASSTGAWTGTAEAFF
CDR3 DNA: TGTGCCAGCAGTACGGGAGCCTGGACAGGGACGGCTGAAGCTTTCTTT

D gene: NA
V gene: TRBV2
clone size: NA
J gene: TRBJ2-5
CDR3 protein: CASSPSLLARARETQYF
CDR3 DNA: TGTGCCAGCAGCCCCTCCTTGCTCGCCAGGGCCCGAGAGACCCAGTACTTC

D gene: NA
V gene: TRBV5-1
clone size: NA
J gene: TRBJ1-1
CDR3 protein: CASSLAKGGTEAFF
CDR3 DNA: TGCGCCAGCAGCTTAGCAAAAGGGGGCACTGAAGCTTTCTTT

D gene: NA
V gene: TRBV14
clone size: NA
J gene: TRBJ2-3
CDR3 protein: CASSRGGGTDTQYF
CDR3 DNA: TGTGCCAGCAGCCGGGGGGGCGGCACAGATACGCAGTATTTT

D gene: TRBD2
V gene: TRBV2
clone size: NA
J gene: TRBJ2-1
CDR3 protein: CASRIAGGFSGNEQFF
CDR3 DNA: TGTGCCAGCAGGATAGCGGGGGGCTTCTCCGGAAATGAGCAGTTCTTC

D gene: NA
V gene: TRBV7-3
clone size: once
J gene: TRBJ1-1
CDR3 protein: CASSLMGGNTEAFF
CDR3 DNA: TGTGCCAGCAGCTTAATGGGGGGGAACACTGAAGCTTTCTTT

D gene: TRBD1
V gene: TRBV9
clone size: once
J gene: TRBJ1-1
CDR3 protein: CASYLKTGIMNTEAFF
CDR3 DNA: TGTGCCAGTTACCTAAAGACAGGGATCATGAACACTGAAGCTTTCTTT

D gene: NA
V gene: TRBV10-3
clone size: once
J gene: TRBJ2-1
CDR3 protein: CAISEGGGLALAYNEQFF
CDR3 DNA: TGTGCCATCAGTGAGGGGGGCGGTCTGGCGCTGGCCTACAATGAGCAGTTCTTC

D gene: NA
V gene: TRBV27
clone size: once
J gene: TRBJ2-7
CDR3 protein: CASSPIPRGRSSYEQYF
CDR3 DNA: TGTGCCAGCAGCCCTATACCGCGGGGCAGGAGCTCCTACGAGCAGTACTTC

D gene: NA
V gene: TRBV5-1
clone size: NA
J gene: TRBJ2-7
CDR3 protein: CASSLESEQYF
CDR3 DNA: TGCGCCAGCAGCTTGGAGAGCGAGCAGTACTTC

D gene: NA
V gene: TRBV28
clone size: NA
J gene: TRBJ1-5
CDR3 protein: CASTTAEGGNQPQHF
CDR3 DNA: TGTGCCAGCACCACCGCGGAGGGAGGGAATCAGCCCCAGCATTTT

D gene: NA
V gene: TRBV19
clone size: NA
J gene: TRBJ2-5
CDR3 protein: CASSKGGGDETQYF
CDR3 DNA: TGTGCCAGTAGCAAGGGAGGGGGCGACGAGACCCAGTACTTC

D gene: TRBD1
V gene: TRBV6-1
clone size: NA
J gene: TRBJ2-7
CDR3 protein: CASSGQGAPYEQYF
CDR3 DNA: TGTGCCAGCAGTGGACAGGGGGCCCCCTACGAGCAGTACTTC

D gene: NA
V gene: TRBV30
clone size: once
J gene: TRBJ2-2
CDR3 protein: CAWSSGISGRELFF
CDR3 DNA: TGTGCCTGGAGCTCGGGCATTTCGGGGAGGGAGCTGTTTTTT

D gene: TRBD1
V gene: TRBV30
clone size: NA
J gene: TRBJ1-1
CDR3 protein: CAWSALTGGFTEAFF
CDR3 DNA: TGTGCCTGGAGTGCTCTCACAGGGGGCTTCACTGAAGCTTTCTTT

D gene: TRBD2
V gene: TRBV6-5
clone size: NA
J gene: TRBJ2-7
CDR3 protein: CASSLTSGGSYEQYF
CDR3 DNA: TGTGCCAGCAGCCTCACTAGCGGGGGGAGTTACGAGCAGTACTTC

D gene: TRBD1
V gene: TRBV19
clone size: NA
J gene: TRBJ2-2
CDR3 protein: CASSIGGQGRTGELFF
CDR3 DNA: TGTGCCAGTAGTATAGGCGGACAGGGGAGGACCGGGGAGCTGTTTTTT

D gene: NA
V gene: TRBV11-2
clone size: NA
J gene: TRBJ2-6
CDR3 protein: CASSLIQAPGANVLTF
CDR3 DNA: TGTGCCAGCAGCTTGATTCAAGCACCTGGGGCCAACGTCCTGACTTTC

D gene: NA
V gene: TRBV5-6
clone size: few
J gene: TRBJ1-6
CDR3 protein: CASSLTNSPLHF
CDR3 DNA: TGTGCCAGCAGCTTGACGAACTCACCCCTCCACTTT